The rows below give T cell receptor beta chains drawn from one sample of a study of cytomegalovirus exposure and HLA in healthy donors. Using immunoSEQ multiplex PCR, the repertoire was profiled, and TCRdb retains in-frame clones only, with some absent. This sample's table has about 140,000 clones. The material sequenced was PBMCs. These TCRs come from a woman aged 18-35 years in good health and CMV-seronegative. Both conserved end residues are part of each CDR3. A D gene is named only where the DNA matches it firmly.

TRBV5-6	TRBJ2-6	.	CASSFMSSGANVLTF	TGTGCCAGCAGCTTTATGAGCTCTGGGGCCAACGTCCTGACTTTC
TRBV18	TRBJ2-3	TRBD1	CASSPRTGGDADTQYF	TGTGCCAGCTCACCACGGACAGGGGGGGATGCAGATACGCAGTATTTT
TRBV28	TRBJ1-1	TRBD1	CASSLTGNPPEAFF	TGTGCCAGCAGTTTGACAGGGAACCCACCTGAAGCTTTCTTT
TRBV28	TRBJ1-5	.	CASSENRGNQPQHF	TGTGCCAGCAGTGAGAACAGGGGCAATCAGCCCCAGCATTTT
TRBV5-1	TRBJ2-2	.	CASSLGGGLLNTGELFF	TGCGCCAGCAGCTTGGGAGGGGGACTACTGAACACCGGGGAGCTGTTTTTT
TRBV19	TRBJ2-7	.	CASSVTRDTGYEQYF	TGTGCCAGTAGTGTAACCCGGGACACCGGGTACGAGCAGTACTTC
TRBV4-1	TRBJ2-2	TRBD1	CASSQVGQGARTGELFF	TGCGCCAGCAGCCAAGTCGGACAGGGGGCGCGTACCGGGGAGCTGTTTTTT
TRBV4-2	TRBJ1-3	.	CASSQGRGGRGGQTVGNTIYF	TGTGCCAGCAGCCAAGGTCGGGGTGGACGGGGGGGGCAGACTGTTGGAAACACCATATATTTT
TRBV11-3	TRBJ2-1	TRBD2	CASSLILAGVSLNNEQFF	TGTGCCAGCAGCTTAATACTAGCGGGAGTAAGTCTTAACAATGAGCAGTTCTTC
TRBV5-1	TRBJ1-1	TRBD1	CASSLQPTGGEVSTEAFF	TGCGCCAGCAGCTTGCAGCCCACAGGGGGAGAGGTTAGCACTGAAGCTTTCTTT
TRBV6-1	TRBJ2-1	TRBD2	CASSAGLAGFNEQFF	TGTGCCAGCAGCGCTGGACTAGCGGGATTCAATGAGCAGTTCTTC
TRBV7-3	TRBJ2-3	TRBD2	CASSHLAGSTDAQYF	TGTGCCAGCAGCCATCTAGCGGGAAGCACAGATGCGCAGTATTTT
TRBV9	TRBJ1-4	.	CASSPSGTTNEKLFF	TGTGCCAGCAGTCCATCAGGTACAACTAATGAAAAACTGTTTTTT
TRBV11-3	TRBJ2-1	TRBD2	CASSSGLAGYNEQFF	TGTGCCAGCAGCTCTGGACTAGCGGGTTACAATGAGCAGTTCTTC
TRBV7-9	TRBJ1-1	TRBD1	CASSPRQGNTEAFF	TGTGCCAGCAGCCCGAGACAGGGGAACACTGAAGCTTTCTTT
TRBV7-9	TRBJ2-2	TRBD2	CASSRLAGDTGELFF	TGTGCCAGCAGCCGACTAGCGGGAGATACCGGGGAGCTGTTTTTT
TRBV5-1	TRBJ1-4	TRBD1	CASSQGQGPEKLFF	TGCGCCAGCAGCCAGGGACAGGGCCCTGAAAAACTGTTTTTT
TRBV7-9	TRBJ2-7	TRBD1	CASSFISGQTYEQYF	TGTGCCAGCAGCTTTATTTCGGGACAGACCTACGAGCAGTACTTC
TRBV11-3	TRBJ2-5	TRBD2	CASSSPGWGLQETQYF	TGTGCCAGCAGCTCCCCCGGATGGGGACTACAAGAGACCCAGTACTTC
TRBV5-4	TRBJ2-7	TRBD1	CASSWDSSPYEQYF	TGTGCCAGCAGCTGGGACAGCTCACCCTACGAGCAGTACTTC